Below, 14 T cell receptor beta chains from the same sample are listed, as sequenced in a study of control samples from healthy donors and cancer patients. Only in-frame clones appear in the TCRdb table, and some are missing; sequencing was by immunoSEQ multiplex PCR. The sample holds some 140,000 clones, around nine tenths seen once. Sequencing input: PBMCs. The receptors stem from a man aged 45 to 65 with head and neck cancer.

This chain joins TRBV5-5 and TRBJ1-5, with 12 bases matching TRBD1. Germline V gene data show CDR1 as SGHKS and CDR2 as YYEKEE (reference sequence). The junction had 5 bases not matched to a gene; V was cut back by 4 bases and J by 0 bases. This CDR3 has 17 amino acids. CDR3 residues: CASSRDRGPYSNQPQHF. CDR3 nucleotide sequence: TGTGCCAGCAGCCGGGACAGGGGGCCTTATAGCAATCAGCCCCAGCATTTT.

This chain connects TRBV19 to TRBJ1-5; TRBD1 might be the D (6 bases). V lost 3 bases and J lost 2, with 14 bases in between. This CDR3 spans 16 amino acids. CDR1 LNHDA and CDR2 SQIVND come from the germline V gene (reference sequence). CDR3 residues: CASSISPDSRNQPQHF. CDR3 DNA sequence: TGTGCCAGTAGTATTTCGCCGGACAGCCGCAATCAGCCCCAGCATTTT.

The rearrangement links TRBV6-5 to TRBJ2-2; perhaps TRBD1 as D (6 bases). Germline CDR1 and CDR2: MNHEY and SVGAGI. The V gene lost 5 bases and the J gene lost 1 base, with 8 bases spanning the gap. This CDR3 spans 14 amino acids. DNA of the CDR3: TGTGCCAGCAGTCTGACAGGGAACACCGGGGAGCTGTTTTTT. It is translated as CASSLTGNTGELFF.

V and J are TRBV13 and TRBJ1-2; 7 positions agree with TRBD1. With V trimmed by 0 bases and J by 2 bases, 6 bases remained unmatched. Per the germline V gene, CDR1 is PRHDT and CDR2 is FYEKMQ (reference sequence). This CDR3 is 16 amino acids long. CDR3 nucleotides: TGTGCCAGCAGCTTAGGCGGGACAGAGGTAAACTATGGCTACACCTTC. The encoded protein is CASSLGGTEVNYGYTF. Using reference TRBV13 and TRBJ1-2 for the parts outside the CDR3, the full variable domain is AAGVIQSPRHLIKEKRETATLKCYPIPRHDTVYWYQQGPGQDPQFLISFYEKMQSDKGSIPDRFSAQQFSDYHSELNMSSLELGDSALYFCASSLGGTEVNYGYTFGSGTRLTVV.

The chain is built from TRBV4-1 and TRBJ2-3, with a possible D match to TRBD1 (8 bases). Trimming took off 4 bases at V and 2 bases at J, with 19 bases between the two ends. Germline V lookup: CDR1 MGHRA, CDR2 YSYEKL. CDR3 size: 17 residues. This CDR3 is CASSRGEGQVITDTQYF. The CDR3 DNA follows: TGCGCCAGCAGCCGTGGGGAGGGACAGGTGATCACAGATACGCAGTATTTT.

In its sample, this clone was seen once. The rearrangement joins TRBV6-1 to TRBJ2-7; 11 bases are a match to TRBD2. The trim removed 4 bases at V and 3 bases at J, leaving 8 bases unmatched. Looked up from germline, CDR1 is MNHNS and CDR2 is SASEGT. The length of the CDR3 is 16 residues. The CDR3 reads CASSGGTSGVDYEQYF. The CDR3 DNA follows: TGTGCCAGCAGTGGTGGGACTAGCGGAGTCGACTACGAGCAGTACTTC.

This clone occurred once. The rearrangement joins TRBV20-1 to TRBJ2-3; 10 bases are shared with TRBD2. Germline V gene lookup returns CDR1 DFQATT and CDR2 SNEGSKA (reference sequence). The CDR3 consists of 16 residues. V gave up 3 bases and J gave up 3 bases; unmatched junction bases: 9. The DNA of the CDR3 is TGCAGTGCTAGTTTCCGTTTAGCGGGAGGAACAGATACGCAGTATTTT. This encodes CSASFRLAGGTDTQYF.

V and J are TRBV29-1 and TRBJ2-7, with D perhaps TRBD1 or TRBD2 (5 bases each). The CDR3 sequence is 13 residues long. Germline loops: CDR1 SQVTM, CDR2 ANQGSEA. Trimming shortened V by 3 bases and J by 2 bases, and 11 bases separated the two germline ends. The chain's CDR3 is CSVEEAGTYEQYF. The CDR3 DNA sequence: TGCAGCGTTGAGGAGGCAGGGACCTACGAGCAGTACTTC.

For the CDR3, the DNA is TGTGCCACCACCCGGACAGGGGATGAGCAGTTCTTC. It specifies CATTRTGDEQFF. The V call is TRBV6-5, the J call TRBJ2-1; 9 nucleotides align to TRBD1. From germline, CDR1 is MNHEY and CDR2 SVGAGI. This CDR3 comprises 12 residues. The V segment lost 10 bases and the J segment 8 bases; nucleotides outside the gene matches: 6.

The rearrangement uses TRBV19 and TRBJ1-1; 8 bases map to TRBD1. The V segment lost 5 bases and the J segment 10 bases; nucleotides outside the gene matches: 6. The CDR3 extends over 12 amino acids. CDR1 LNHDA and CDR2 SQIVND come from the germline V gene (reference sequence). CDR3 sequence reads: CASSFLTGAAFF. The DNA of the CDR3 is TGTGCCAGTAGTTTCCTGACAGGGGCAGCTTTCTTT.

The chain joins TRBV28 to TRBJ1-2; a possible D gene is TRBD1 (5 bases). CDR3 length equals 17 residues. V was trimmed by 0 bases and J by 6 bases, leaving 20 bases between them. Germline loops: CDR1 MDHEN, CDR2 SYDVKM. The CDR3 sequence: CASSLWVGTGVAHGYTF. CDR3 bases: TGTGCCAGCAGTTTATGGGTTGGGACGGGGGTTGCGCATGGCTACACCTTC.

The gene calls are TRBV19 and TRBJ2-2; TRBD1 matches at 10 bases. After removal of 4 bases from V and 4 bases from J, the junction contained 9 bases not matched to a gene. This CDR3 spans 17 amino acids. The germline V gene encodes CDR1 LNHDA and CDR2 SQIVND (reference sequence). The CDR3 DNA reads TGTGCCAGTAGTAAGGGGGACAGGGGTGGCGCCACCGGGGAGCTGTTTTTT. As protein: CASSKGDRGGATGELFF.

The chain links TRBV2 to TRBJ1-3; unclear D gene. With 7 bases removed from V and 4 bases from J, the gap between germline ends came to 8 bases. The CDR3 has 12 amino acids. Germline V gene lookup returns CDR1 SNHLY and CDR2 FYNNEI. The CDR3 DNA follows: TGTGCCAGCACCGAGGTCGGAAACACCATATATTTT. Translated: CASTEVGNTIYF.

V gene TRBV27 combines with J gene TRBJ2-7; tentatively, D is TRBD2 (6 bases). Trimming took off 2 bases at V and 4 bases at J, with 12 bases between the two ends. The germline V gene encodes CDR1 MNHEY and CDR2 SMNVEV (reference sequence). CDR3 length: 14 residues. DNA for the CDR3: TGTGCCAGCAGTTTACGACTAGATGGGTACGAGCAGTACTTC. Translation: CASSLRLDGYEQYF.